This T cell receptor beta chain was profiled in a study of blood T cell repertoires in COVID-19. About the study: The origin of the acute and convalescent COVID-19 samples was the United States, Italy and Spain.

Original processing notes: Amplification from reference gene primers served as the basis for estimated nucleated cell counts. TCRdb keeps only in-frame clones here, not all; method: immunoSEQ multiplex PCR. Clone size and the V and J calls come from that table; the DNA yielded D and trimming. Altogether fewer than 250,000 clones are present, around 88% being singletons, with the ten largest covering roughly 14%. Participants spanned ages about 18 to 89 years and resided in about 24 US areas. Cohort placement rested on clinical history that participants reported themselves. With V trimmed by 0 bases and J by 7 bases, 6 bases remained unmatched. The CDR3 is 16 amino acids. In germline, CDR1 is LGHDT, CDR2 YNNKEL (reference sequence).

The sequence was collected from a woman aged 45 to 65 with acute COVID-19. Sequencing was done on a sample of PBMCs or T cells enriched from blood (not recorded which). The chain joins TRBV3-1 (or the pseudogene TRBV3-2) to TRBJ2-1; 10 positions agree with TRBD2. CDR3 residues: CASSQELAGEENEQFF. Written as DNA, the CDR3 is TGTGCCAGCAGCCAAGAGCTAGCGGGAGAAGAGAATGAGCAGTTCTTC.